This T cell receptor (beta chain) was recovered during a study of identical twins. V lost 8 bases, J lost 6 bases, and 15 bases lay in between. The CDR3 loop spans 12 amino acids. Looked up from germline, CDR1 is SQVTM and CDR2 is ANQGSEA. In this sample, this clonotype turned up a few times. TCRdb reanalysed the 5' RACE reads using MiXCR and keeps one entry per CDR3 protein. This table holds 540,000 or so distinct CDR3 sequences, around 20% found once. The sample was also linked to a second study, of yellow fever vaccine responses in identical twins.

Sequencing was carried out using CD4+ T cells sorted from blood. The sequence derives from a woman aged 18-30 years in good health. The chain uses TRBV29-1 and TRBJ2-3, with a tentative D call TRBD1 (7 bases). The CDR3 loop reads CSYSGGIDTQYF. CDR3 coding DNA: TGCAGCTACTCAGGGGGGATCGATACGCAGTATTTT.